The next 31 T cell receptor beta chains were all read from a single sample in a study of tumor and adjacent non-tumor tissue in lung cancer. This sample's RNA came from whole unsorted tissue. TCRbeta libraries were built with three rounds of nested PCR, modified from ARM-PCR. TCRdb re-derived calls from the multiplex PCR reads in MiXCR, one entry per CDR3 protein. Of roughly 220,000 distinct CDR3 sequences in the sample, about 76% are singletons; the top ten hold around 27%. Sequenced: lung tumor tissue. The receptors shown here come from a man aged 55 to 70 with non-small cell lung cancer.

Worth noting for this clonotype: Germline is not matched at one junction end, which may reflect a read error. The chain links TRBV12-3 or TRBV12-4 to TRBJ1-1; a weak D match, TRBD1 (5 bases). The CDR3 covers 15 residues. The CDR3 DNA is TGTGTCAGCAGTCGCGCCGGGACTTGTAACACTAAAGCTTTCTTT. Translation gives CVSSRAGTCNTKAFF.

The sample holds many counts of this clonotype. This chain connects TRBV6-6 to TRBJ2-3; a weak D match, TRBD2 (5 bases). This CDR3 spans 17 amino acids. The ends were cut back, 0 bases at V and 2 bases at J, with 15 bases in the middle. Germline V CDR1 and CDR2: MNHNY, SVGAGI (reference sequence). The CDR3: CASSYSRERQITDTQYF. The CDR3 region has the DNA TGTGCCAGCAGTTACTCGAGAGAGCGGCAGATCACAGATACGCAGTATTTT.

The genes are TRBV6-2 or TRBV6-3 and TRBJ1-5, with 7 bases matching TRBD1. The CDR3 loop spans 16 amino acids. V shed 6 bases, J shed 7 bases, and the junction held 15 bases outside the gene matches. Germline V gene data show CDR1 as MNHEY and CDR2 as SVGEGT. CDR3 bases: TGTGCCAGCAGATTCCCAGGGACAGAAAAAGGACAGCCCCAGCATTTT. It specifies CASRFPGTEKGQPQHF.

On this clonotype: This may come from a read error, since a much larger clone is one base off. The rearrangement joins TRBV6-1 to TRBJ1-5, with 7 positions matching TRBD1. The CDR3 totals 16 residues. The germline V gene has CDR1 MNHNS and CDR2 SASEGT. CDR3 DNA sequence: TGTACCAGCAGTGAAATCAACAGGGGCACGGATCAGCCCCAGCATTTT. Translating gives CTSSEINRGTDQPQHF.

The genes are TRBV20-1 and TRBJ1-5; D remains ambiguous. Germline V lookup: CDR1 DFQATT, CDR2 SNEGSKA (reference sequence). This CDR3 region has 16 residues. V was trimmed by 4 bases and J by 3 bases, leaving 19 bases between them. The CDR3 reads CSAKVRQATPNQPQHF. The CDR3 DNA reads TGCAGTGCTAAAGTTCGGCAGGCTACACCCAATCAGCCCCAGCATTTT.

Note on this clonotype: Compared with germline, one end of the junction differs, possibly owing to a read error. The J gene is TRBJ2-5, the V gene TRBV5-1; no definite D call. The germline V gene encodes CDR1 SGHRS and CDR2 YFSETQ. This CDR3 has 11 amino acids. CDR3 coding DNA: TGCGCCAGCAGTCTCGTCGTCACCCAGTGCTTC. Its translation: CASSLVVTQCF.

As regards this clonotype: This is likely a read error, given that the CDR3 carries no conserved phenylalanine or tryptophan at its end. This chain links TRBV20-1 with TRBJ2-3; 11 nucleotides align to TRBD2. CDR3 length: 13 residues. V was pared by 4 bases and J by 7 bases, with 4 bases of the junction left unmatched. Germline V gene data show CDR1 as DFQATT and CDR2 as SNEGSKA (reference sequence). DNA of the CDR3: TGCAGTGCTATACTAGCGGGAGTATATACGCAGTATCTT. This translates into CSAILAGVYTQYL.

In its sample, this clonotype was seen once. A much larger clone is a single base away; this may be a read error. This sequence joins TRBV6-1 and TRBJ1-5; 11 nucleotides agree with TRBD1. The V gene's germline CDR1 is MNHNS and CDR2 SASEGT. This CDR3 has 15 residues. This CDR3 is CASSTDRGLYQPPHF. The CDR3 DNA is TGTGCCAGCAGTACGGACAGGGGGCTTTATCAGCCCCCGCATTTT.

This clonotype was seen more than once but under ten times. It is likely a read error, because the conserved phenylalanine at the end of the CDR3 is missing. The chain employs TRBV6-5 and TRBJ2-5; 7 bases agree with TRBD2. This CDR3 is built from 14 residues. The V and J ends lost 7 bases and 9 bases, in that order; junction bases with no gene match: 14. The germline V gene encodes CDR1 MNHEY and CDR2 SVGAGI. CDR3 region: CASIDTGTAGAQYI. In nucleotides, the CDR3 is TGTGCCAGCATTGATACCGGTACCGCGGGGGCCCAGTACATC.

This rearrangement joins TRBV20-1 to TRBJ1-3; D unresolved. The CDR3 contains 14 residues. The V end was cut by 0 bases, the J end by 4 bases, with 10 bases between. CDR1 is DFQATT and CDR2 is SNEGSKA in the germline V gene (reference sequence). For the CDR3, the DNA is TGCAGTGCTAGAGATCGGGTAGCGGGAAACACCATATATTTT. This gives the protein CSARDRVAGNTIYF.

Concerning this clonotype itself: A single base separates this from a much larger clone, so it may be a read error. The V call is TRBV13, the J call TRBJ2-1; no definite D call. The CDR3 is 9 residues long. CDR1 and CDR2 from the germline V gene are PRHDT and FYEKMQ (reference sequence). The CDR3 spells CARPNEQIF. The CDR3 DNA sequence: TGTGCCAGACCCAATGAGCAGATCTTC.

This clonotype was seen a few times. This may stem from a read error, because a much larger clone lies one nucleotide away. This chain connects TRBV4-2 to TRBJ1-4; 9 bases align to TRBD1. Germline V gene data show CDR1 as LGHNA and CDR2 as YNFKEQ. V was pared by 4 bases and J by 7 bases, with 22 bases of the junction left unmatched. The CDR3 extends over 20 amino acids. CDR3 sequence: CASSRPNRDRDWPPLEKLFF. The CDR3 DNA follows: TGTGCCAGCAGCCGACCAAACCGGGACAGGGACTGGCCTCCCCTTGAAAAACTGTTTTTT.

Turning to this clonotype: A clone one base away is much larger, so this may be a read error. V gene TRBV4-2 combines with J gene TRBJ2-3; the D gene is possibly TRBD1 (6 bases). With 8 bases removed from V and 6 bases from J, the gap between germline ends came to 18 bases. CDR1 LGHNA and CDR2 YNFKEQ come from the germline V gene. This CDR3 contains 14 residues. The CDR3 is CASCPVRGMDTQYF. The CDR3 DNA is TGTGCCAGCTGCCCCGTTAGGGGGATGGATACGCAGTATTTT.

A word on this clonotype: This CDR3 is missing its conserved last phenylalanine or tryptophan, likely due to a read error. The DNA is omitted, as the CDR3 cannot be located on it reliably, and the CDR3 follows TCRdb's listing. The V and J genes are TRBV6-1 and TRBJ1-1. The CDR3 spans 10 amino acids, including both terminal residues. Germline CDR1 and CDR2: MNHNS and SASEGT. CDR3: CASELGESFY.

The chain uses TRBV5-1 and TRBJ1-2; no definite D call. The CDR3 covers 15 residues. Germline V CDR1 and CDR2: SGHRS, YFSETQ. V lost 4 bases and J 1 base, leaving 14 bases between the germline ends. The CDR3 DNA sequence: TGCGCCAGCAGCCCGGCGGTGGAACTTAACTATGGCTACACCTTC. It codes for CASSPAVELNYGYTF.

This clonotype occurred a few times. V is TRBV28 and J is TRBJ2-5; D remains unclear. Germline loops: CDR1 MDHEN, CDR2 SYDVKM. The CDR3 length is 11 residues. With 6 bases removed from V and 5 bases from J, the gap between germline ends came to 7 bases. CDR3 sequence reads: CASRLRETQYF. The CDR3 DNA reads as TGTGCCAGCAGACTTCGGGAGACCCAGTACTTC. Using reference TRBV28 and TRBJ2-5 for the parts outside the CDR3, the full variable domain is DVKVTQSSRYLVKRTGEKVFLECVQDMDHENMFWYRQDPGLGLRLIYFSYDVKMKEKGDIPEGYSVSREKKERFSLILESASTNQTSMYLCASRLRETQYFGPGTRLLVL.

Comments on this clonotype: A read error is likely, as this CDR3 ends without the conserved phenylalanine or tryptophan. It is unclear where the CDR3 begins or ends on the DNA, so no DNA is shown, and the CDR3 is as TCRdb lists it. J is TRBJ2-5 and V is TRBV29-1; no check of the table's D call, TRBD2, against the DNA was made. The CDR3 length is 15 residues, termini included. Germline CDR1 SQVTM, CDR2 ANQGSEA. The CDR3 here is CSVEELAGGRETRYL.

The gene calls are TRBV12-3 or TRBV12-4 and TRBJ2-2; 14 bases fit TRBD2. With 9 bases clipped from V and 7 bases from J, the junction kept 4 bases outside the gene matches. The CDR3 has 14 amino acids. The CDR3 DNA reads TGTGCCAGGAGGGGACTAGCGGGAGTCGGGGAGCTGTTTTTT. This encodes CARRGLAGVGELFF.

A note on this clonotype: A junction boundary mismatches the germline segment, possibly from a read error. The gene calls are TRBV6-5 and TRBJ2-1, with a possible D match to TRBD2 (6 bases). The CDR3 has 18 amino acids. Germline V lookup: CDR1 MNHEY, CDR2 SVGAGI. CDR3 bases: TGTGCCAGCAATTACGGGGGTTCGGGGGACTCTAATTACAATGAGCAGTTCTTC. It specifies CASNYGGSGDSNYNEQFF.

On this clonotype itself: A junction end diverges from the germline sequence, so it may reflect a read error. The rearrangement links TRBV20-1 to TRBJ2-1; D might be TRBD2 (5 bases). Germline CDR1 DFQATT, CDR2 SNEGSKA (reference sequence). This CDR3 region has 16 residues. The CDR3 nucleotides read TGCAGTGCTATAGGCCTCCTAGCTAATGCCTACAATGAGAAGTTCTTC. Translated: CSAIGLLANAYNEKFF.

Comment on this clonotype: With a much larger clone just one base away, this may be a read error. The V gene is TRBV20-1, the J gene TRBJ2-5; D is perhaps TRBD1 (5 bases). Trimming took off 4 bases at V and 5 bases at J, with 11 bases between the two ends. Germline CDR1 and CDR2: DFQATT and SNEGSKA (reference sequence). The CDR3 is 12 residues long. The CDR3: CSAIRGNETQYF. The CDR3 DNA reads TGCAGTGCTATTAGGGGAAATGAGACCCAGTACTTC.

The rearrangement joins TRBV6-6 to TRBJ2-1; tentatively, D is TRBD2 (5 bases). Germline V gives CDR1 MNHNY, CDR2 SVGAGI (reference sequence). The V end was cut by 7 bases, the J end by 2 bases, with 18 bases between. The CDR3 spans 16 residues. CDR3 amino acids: CASIPSSTLPYNEQFF. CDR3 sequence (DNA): TGTGCCAGCATCCCTAGCAGCACCCTCCCCTACAATGAGCAGTTCTTC.

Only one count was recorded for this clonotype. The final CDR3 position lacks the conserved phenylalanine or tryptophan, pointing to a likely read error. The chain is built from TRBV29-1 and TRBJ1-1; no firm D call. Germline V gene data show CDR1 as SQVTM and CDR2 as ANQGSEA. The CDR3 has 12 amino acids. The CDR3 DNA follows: TGCGGCGTTGTTAAATGCGACACTGAAGCTTTCCTT. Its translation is CGVVKCDTEAFL.

The CDR3, as DNA: TGTGCCTGGAGGGGGGATCGCCGAGCTTTCTTT. It translates to CAWRGDRRAFF. The chain employs TRBV30 and TRBJ1-1; D may be TRBD1 (5 bases). V lost 3 bases to trimming and J lost 10 bases, with 12 bases between them. Germline lookup yields CDR1 GTSNPN and CDR2 SVGIG (reference sequence). CDR3 length equals 11 residues.

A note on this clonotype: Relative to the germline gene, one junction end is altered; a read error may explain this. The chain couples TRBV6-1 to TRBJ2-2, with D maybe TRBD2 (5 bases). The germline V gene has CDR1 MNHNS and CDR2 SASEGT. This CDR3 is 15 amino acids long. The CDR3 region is CASSSLGVDTGDLFF. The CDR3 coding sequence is TGTGCCAGCAGTAGTCTAGGCGTTGACACCGGGGATCTGTTTTTT.

This CDR3 is CATSDLRTRASEQFF. In nucleotides, the CDR3 is TGTGCCACCAGTGATTTGCGGACCCGAGCGTCTGAGCAGTTCTTC. This chain connects TRBV24-1 to TRBJ2-1; D call uncertain. The CDR3 spans 15 residues. The ends were cut back, 0 bases at V and 9 bases at J, with 14 bases in the middle. Germline CDR1 and CDR2: KGHDR and SFDVKD.

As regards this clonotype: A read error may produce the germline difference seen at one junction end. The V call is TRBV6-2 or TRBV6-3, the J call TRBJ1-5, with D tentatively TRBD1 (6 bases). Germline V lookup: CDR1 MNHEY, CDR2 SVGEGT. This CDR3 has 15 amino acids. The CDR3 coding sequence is TGTGCCAGCAGTTATCCAACAGGGAGTAATCATCCCCAGCATTTT. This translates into CASSYPTGSNHPQHF.

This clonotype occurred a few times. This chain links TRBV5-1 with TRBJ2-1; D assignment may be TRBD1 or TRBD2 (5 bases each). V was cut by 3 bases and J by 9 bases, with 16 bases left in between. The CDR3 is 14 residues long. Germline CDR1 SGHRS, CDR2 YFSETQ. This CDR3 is CASSSDQGRTEQFF. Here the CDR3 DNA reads TGCGCCAGCAGCTCGGACCAGGGACGAACTGAGCAGTTCTTC.

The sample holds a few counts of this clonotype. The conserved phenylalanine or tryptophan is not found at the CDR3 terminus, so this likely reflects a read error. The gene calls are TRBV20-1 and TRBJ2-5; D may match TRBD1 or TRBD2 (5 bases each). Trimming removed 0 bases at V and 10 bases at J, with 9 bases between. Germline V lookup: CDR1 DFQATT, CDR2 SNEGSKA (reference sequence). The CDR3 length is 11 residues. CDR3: CSARDLGVQYD. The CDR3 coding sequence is TGCAGTGCTAGAGATTTGGGGGTCCAGTACGAC.

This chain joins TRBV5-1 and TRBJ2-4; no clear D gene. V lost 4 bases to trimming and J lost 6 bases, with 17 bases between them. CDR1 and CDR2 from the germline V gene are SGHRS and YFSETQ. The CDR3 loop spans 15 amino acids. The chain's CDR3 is CASSPEWASGNIQYF. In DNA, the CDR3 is TGCGCCAGCAGCCCGGAGTGGGCCAGTGGAAACATTCAGTACTTC.

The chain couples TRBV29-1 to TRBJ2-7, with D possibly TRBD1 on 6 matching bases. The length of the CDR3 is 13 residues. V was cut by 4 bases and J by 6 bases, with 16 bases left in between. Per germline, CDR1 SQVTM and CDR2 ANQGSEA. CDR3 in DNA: TGCAGCGTTGTCAGACAGGAGGCCAGCGAGCAGTACTTC. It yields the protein CSVVRQEASEQYF.